This T cell receptor (beta chain) was identified in a study of blood T cell repertoires in COVID-19. About the research overall: Specimens from acute and convalescent COVID-19 originated in the United States, Italy and Spain. T cells, B-cell-depleted T cells, or PBMCs provided the cDNA or gDNA that served as material.

The data were produced by immunoSEQ multiplex PCR, yet TCRdb's version contains in-frame clones alone and is incomplete. The sample shows approximately 480,000 clones, roughly 89% of them seen only once. V trimming: 2 bases; J trimming: 5 bases; junction bases outside the gene matches: 10. Germline V gene data show CDR1 as SGHKS and CDR2 as YYEKEE (reference sequence). The CDR3 covers 16 residues. This TCR was recovered from a man aged 18 to 29 with COVID-19, enrolled during active disease. The V gene is TRBV5-5, the J gene TRBJ2-1, with 7 bases identical to TRBD2. The sequenced sample consisted of peripheral blood. The CDR3 DNA reads TGTGCCAGCAGCTTTACGACCGGGACTACCAACAATGAGCAGTTCTTC. Translation: CASSFTTGTTNNEQFF.